A selection of T cell receptor beta chains follows, all from one sample in a study of T cell clonotyping in hematopoietic cell transplantation. Sequenced by immunoSEQ multiplex PCR; TCRdb stores in-frame clones only, minus some. This sample has about 16,000 clones, with 80% to 95% found just once. The specimen sequenced was peripheral blood mononuclear cells. These receptors were obtained from a man in his forties or fifties in good health. Some clones in this sample may be carry-over from other donors' samples. CDR3s include the opening cysteine and the closing phenylalanine or tryptophan. D genes are given only for firm matches. Not every row has a clone size; where given, it reads once, few, many or a size class.

length,D,V,size,J,CDR3,DNA
15,-,TRBV6-6,once,TRBJ2-5,CASSFPGTGQETQYF,TGTGCCAGCAGTTTCCCAGGGACCGGCCAAGAGACCCAGTACTTC
16,TRBD2,TRBV5-6,-,TRBJ2-7,CASSSTRLAGASEQYF,TGTGCCAGCAGCTCTACGAGACTAGCGGGAGCTAGTGAGCAGTACTTC
16,TRBD1,TRBV15,-,TRBJ2-6,CATSRTGSSGANVLTF,TGTGCCACCAGCCGGACAGGGAGCTCTGGGGCCAACGTCCTGACTTTC
13,-,TRBV7-8,-,TRBJ2-1,CASSGRSYNEQFF,TGTGCCAGCAGCGGACGGTCGTACAATGAGCAGTTCTTC
13,TRBD2,TRBV2,-,TRBJ2-5,CASTGLAKETQYF,TGTGCCAGCACGGGACTAGCGAAAGAGACCCAGTACTTC
16,-,TRBV7-2,-,TRBJ2-6,CASSLNSGAGANVLTF,TGTGCCAGCAGCTTAAATTCGGGGGCTGGGGCCAACGTCCTGACTTTC
16,-,TRBV5-6,-,TRBJ2-2,CASSRPGQPNTGELFF,TGTGCCAGCAGCCGTCCGGGACAACCAAACACCGGGGAGCTGTTTTTT
19,TRBD2,TRBV7-2,once,TRBJ2-7,CASSRTYGTSGTSSYEQYF,TGTGCCAGCAGCCGAACATACGGGACTAGCGGGACTAGCTCCTACGAGCAGTACTTC
13,-,TRBV11-1,-,TRBJ2-5,CASRKGTKETQYF,TGTGCCAGCAGGAAAGGCACCAAAGAGACCCAGTACTTC
16,TRBD2,TRBV6-6,-,TRBJ2-1,CASSYSAGGPIDEQFF,TGTGCCAGCAGTTACTCGGCGGGGGGGCCCATTGATGAGCAGTTCTTC
15,-,TRBV30,-,TRBJ1-3,CAWSVRQPSGNTIYF,TGTGCCTGGAGTGTAAGACAGCCTTCTGGAAACACCATATATTTT
13,-,TRBV28,-,TRBJ1-1,CASSPGLNTEAFF,TGTGCCAGCAGTCCGGGGTTGAACACTGAAGCTTTCTTT
14,-,TRBV5-6,-,TRBJ2-2,CASSLEGGTGELFF,TGTGCCAGCAGCTTGGAGGGGGGCACCGGGGAGCTGTTTTTT
15,TRBD1,TRBV6-1,once,TRBJ2-7,CASSDETGVLVEQYF,TGTGCCAGCAGTGATGAGACAGGGGTGTTGGTAGAGCAGTACTTC
14,-,TRBV25-1,-,TRBJ1-1,CASSGALIYTEAFF,TGTGCCAGCAGTGGGGCCTTAATTTACACTGAAGCTTTCTTT
14,-,TRBV2,-,TRBJ2-3,CATWGLPPPDTQYF,TGTGCCACCTGGGGGCTCCCCCCCCCAGATACGCAGTATTTT
13,-,TRBV5-1,-,TRBJ2-7,CASSYDSLYEQYF,TGCGCCAGCAGCTACGACAGTCTCTACGAGCAGTACTTC
15,-,TRBV5-8,-,TRBJ1-4,CASSPGWGSNEKLFF,TGTGCCAGCAGCCCTGGTTGGGGGTCTAATGAAAAACTGTTTTTT
15,-,TRBV18,few,TRBJ1-6,CASSPGVRRNSPLHF,TGTGCCAGCTCACCGGGAGTTAGGCGTAATTCACCCCTCCACTTT
17,-,TRBV9,-,TRBJ2-5,CASSVAPAGADRETQYF,TGTGCCAGCAGCGTAGCCCCGGCAGGGGCAGATCGAGAGACCCAGTACTTC
15,TRBD1,TRBV5-4,-,TRBJ2-7,CASSLSTGQAYEQYF,TGTGCCAGCAGCTTATCCACGGGACAGGCCTACGAGCAGTACTTC
13,-,TRBV29-1,-,TRBJ2-5,CSVVGGAGGSQYF,TGCAGCGTCGTGGGGGGGGCAGGGGGATCCCAGTACTTC
14,TRBD1,TRBV7-9,-,TRBJ2-5,CASLDRGRGETQYF,TGTGCCAGCCTCGACAGGGGGCGAGGCGAGACCCAGTACTTC
15,-,TRBV2,-,TRBJ2-5,CASRKGYGGLETQYF,TGTGCCAGCAGGAAGGGGTATGGGGGATTGGAGACCCAGTACTTC
16,-,TRBV28,-,TRBJ2-2,CASRDPGRKGTGELFF,TGTGCCAGCAGGGACCCTGGCCGTAAAGGCACCGGGGAGCTGTTTTTT
16,-,TRBV5-1,-,TRBJ1-1,CASSFYGENMNTEAFF,TGCGCCAGCAGCTTTTACGGGGAAAACATGAACACTGAAGCTTTCTTT
16,TRBD2,TRBV2,-,TRBJ2-1,CASSVLAGISYNEQFF,TGTGCCAGCAGTGTTCTAGCGGGAATATCTTACAATGAGCAGTTCTTC
13,TRBD1,TRBV7-2,-,TRBJ1-2,CASSLGTGGGYTF,TGTGCCAGCAGCTTAGGGACAGGTGGGGGCTACACCTTC
16,-,TRBV7-2,-,TRBJ2-5,CASSKGGTAVRETQYF,TGTGCCAGCAGCAAGGGCGGGACAGCCGTTCGGGAGACCCAGTACTTC
14,TRBD2,TRBV6-5,-,TRBJ2-7,CASILGLVVHEQYF,TGTGCCAGCATCCTGGGACTAGTAGTCCACGAGCAGTACTTC
14,-,TRBV7-8,-,TRBJ2-5,CASSLGRQQETQYF,TGTGCCAGCAGCTTAGGTCGGCAGCAAGAGACCCAGTACTTC
13,-,TRBV6-6,-,TRBJ2-7,CASSYKDSYEQYF,TGTGCCAGCAGTTACAAGGACAGCTACGAGCAGTACTTC
15,TRBD2,TRBV5-4,-,TRBJ2-7,CASSPTSGRAHEQYF,TGTGCCAGCAGCCCGACTAGCGGGAGGGCCCACGAGCAGTACTTC
15,TRBD1,TRBV5-1,once,TRBJ2-7,CASSPFGTGAYEQYF,TGCGCCAGCAGCCCCTTTGGGACAGGGGCCTACGAGCAGTACTTC
18,-,TRBV30,-,TRBJ2-1,CAWRTGEGLAGIYNEQFF,TGTGCCTGGCGGACAGGGGAAGGGCTAGCGGGAATCTACAATGAGCAGTTCTTC
16,-,TRBV6-1,once,TRBJ2-6,CASSDPRAPGANVLTF,TGTGCCAGCAGTGACCCGCGGGCCCCTGGGGCCAACGTCCTGACTTTC
14,-,TRBV7-9,-,TRBJ2-2,CASSVTRNTGELFF,TGTGCCAGCAGCGTGACACGTAACACCGGGGAGCTGTTTTTT
12,-,TRBV13,-,TRBJ2-1,CASSISGNEQFF,TGTGCCAGCAGTATAAGCGGCAATGAGCAGTTCTTC
16,TRBD1,TRBV9,-,TRBJ1-3,CASSVTSGQGGNTIYF,TGTGCCAGCAGCGTAACCTCGGGACAGGGTGGAAACACCATATATTTT
13,-,TRBV7-2,-,TRBJ2-7,CASSSSPSREQYF,TGTGCCAGCAGCTCGTCTCCGTCGCGCGAGCAGTACTTC
8,-,TRBV20-1,-,TRBJ1-6,CSPDLLHF,TGCAGCCCTGATCTCCTCCACTTT
14,-,TRBV19,-,TRBJ1-1,CASSINLRGTEAFF,TGTGCCAGTAGTATAAACTTGCGGGGCACTGAAGCTTTCTTT
14,TRBD2,TRBV5-1,-,TRBJ2-7,CASSWTSGEYEQYF,TGCGCCAGCAGCTGGACTAGCGGAGAATACGAGCAGTACTTC
14,-,TRBV28,-,TRBJ1-5,CASNPSQGIQPQHF,TGTGCCAGCAACCCTAGTCAGGGAATACAGCCCCAGCATTTT
11,-,TRBV30,-,TRBJ1-1,CAWMSHTEAFF,TGTGCCTGGATGTCACACACTGAAGCTTTCTTT
13,TRBD1,TRBV28,once,TRBJ1-2,CASRGGTNYGYTF,TGTGCCAGCAGAGGGGGCACCAACTATGGCTACACCTTC
14,TRBD1,TRBV7-9,-,TRBJ1-1,CASSAGQVWDEAFF,TGTGCCAGCAGCGCGGGACAGGTCTGGGATGAAGCTTTCTTT
17,-,TRBV5-4,-,TRBJ1-4,CASSEDPGEPLNEKLFF,TGTGCCAGCAGCGAAGACCCGGGGGAACCCCTTAATGAAAAACTGTTTTTT
15,TRBD1,TRBV9,-,TRBJ1-4,CASSVRQGGAEKLFF,TGTGCCAGCAGCGTTAGACAGGGTGGGGCTGAAAAACTGTTTTTT
16,TRBD2,TRBV28,-,TRBJ2-1,CASSSSKRGNYNEQFF,TGTGCCAGCAGCTCTTCCAAGCGGGGTAACTACAATGAGCAGTTCTTC
16,TRBD1,TRBV6-6,-,TRBJ2-6,CATGRQGASGANVLTF,TGTGCCACCGGTAGACAGGGGGCGAGTGGGGCCAACGTCCTGACTTTC
12,-,TRBV11-3,-,TRBJ2-2,CASSLQAGELFF,TGTGCCAGCAGCTTACAGGCCGGGGAGCTGTTTTTT
13,-,TRBV29-1,-,TRBJ1-1,CSVLNPTNTEAFF,TGCAGCGTCCTTAACCCCACCAACACTGAAGCTTTCTTT
16,-,TRBV5-6,once,TRBJ1-5,CASSPWVDASNQPQHF,TGTGCCAGCAGCCCCTGGGTGGACGCGAGCAATCAGCCCCAGCATTTT
12,TRBD2,TRBV29-1,-,TRBJ2-5,CSVDEGGETQYF,TGCAGCGTTGACGAGGGAGGGGAGACCCAGTACTTC